The 12 T cell receptor beta chains below come from one sample, sequenced in a study of CD8 T cells in ankylosing spondylitis. Which antigens these TCRs recognize remains unknown. Whole-study results and caveats: Ankylosing spondylitis blood appeared to carry a characteristic TCR beta motif of seven to nine highly homologous variants.

Each CDR3 protein is one row after TCRdb ran MiXCR on the 5' RACE reads. The data show under 550,000 distinct CDR3 sequences, roughly 27% seen once. Material for sequencing was blood, either unsorted or a sorted T cell fraction (not recorded which). The receptors were sampled from a male donor with ankylosing spondylitis.

This clonotype was seen ten or more times. V usage is TRBV7-2 and J usage is TRBJ2-2; either TRBD1 or TRBD2 may fit D (5 bases each). Trimming cost V 5 bases and J 6 bases, with 13 bases left between them. CDR1 is SGHTA, CDR2 FQGNSA, per germline. This CDR3 is 14 amino acids long. CDR3 DNA sequence: TGTGCCAGCAGCCCGGGGACGGCCTCCGGGGAGCTGTTTTTT. Translated: CASSPGTASGELFF.

This clonotype came up a few times. The V and J genes are TRBV5-5 and TRBJ2-7; 14 positions agree with TRBD2. The junction had 11 bases not matched to a gene; V was cut back by 2 bases and J by 4 bases. Germline CDR1 and CDR2: SGHKS and YYEKEE (reference sequence). CDR3 size: 18 residues. The CDR3 DNA is TGTGCCAGCAGCTTCATGTCCGGACTAGCGGGAGGAGGTTACGAGCAGTACTTC. Protein product: CASSFMSGLAGGGYEQYF.

This chain connects TRBV4-1 to TRBJ2-7; 8 bases match TRBD2. Per the germline V gene, CDR1 is MGHRA and CDR2 is YSYEKL. V was pared by 0 bases and J by 6 bases, with 7 bases of the junction left unmatched. This CDR3 is 15 amino acids long. CDR3 sequence (DNA): TGCGCCAGCAGCCAAGAGGGCGCGGGGGGTTCCGAGCAGTACTTC. It yields the protein CASSQEGAGGSEQYF.

This clonotype was detected many times. The rearrangement uses TRBV24-1 and TRBJ2-2, with 9 bases that match TRBD1. The J segment lost 4 bases and the V segment lost 6 bases, leaving 8 bases of the junction unmatched. This CDR3 is built from 16 residues. Germline CDR1 is KGHDR and CDR2 is SFDVKD. The CDR3 DNA reads TGTGCCACCAGTAATCCGGGACAGGGAGGCACCGGGGAGCTGTTTTTT. Protein: CATSNPGQGGTGELFF.

The chain uses TRBV5-1 and TRBJ2-1, with a possible D match to TRBD2 (6 bases). Per germline, CDR1 SGHRS and CDR2 YFSETQ. V was clipped by 0 bases and J by 7 bases, with 14 bases between them. The CDR3 sequence is 15 residues long. The CDR3 loop is CASSLGPTGVNEQFF. In DNA form, the CDR3 reads TGCGCCAGCAGCTTGGGACCTACGGGAGTGAATGAGCAGTTCTTC.

J is TRBJ2-1 and V is TRBV12-3 or TRBV12-4, with 8 nucleotides matching TRBD2. Trimming at V came to 6 bases and at J to 7 bases, leaving 11 bases not matched to a gene. The CDR3 consists of 15 residues. Written as DNA, the CDR3 is TGTGCCAGCAGCCCCCTAGCGGGCCAAAGGAATGAGCAGTTCTTC. This gives the protein CASSPLAGQRNEQFF.

The chain is built from TRBV12-5 and TRBJ2-1, with D uncertain. The germline gives CDR1 LGHNT, CDR2 FRNRAP. The CDR3 spans 13 residues. With 2 bases removed from V and 8 bases from J, the gap between germline ends came to 10 bases. Written as DNA, the CDR3 is TGTGCTAGTGGTTTGCCACCTAAGGATGAGCAGTTCTTC. It encodes CASGLPPKDEQFF.

This clonotype was detected ten times or more. The rearrangement uses TRBV7-2 and TRBJ2-2; D is unresolved. Germline V gene data show CDR1 as SGHTA and CDR2 as FQGNSA. Trimming left V 2 bases short and J 0 bases short, with 10 bases between. The CDR3 is made up of 16 amino acids. The CDR3 DNA sequence: TGTGCCAGCAGCTTATACTCTAGTACGAACACCGGGGAGCTGTTTTTT. Translating gives CASSLYSSTNTGELFF.

Only a few counts were recorded for this clonotype. The chain carries TRBV3-1 and TRBJ1-1; no reliable D call. There are 14 residues in the CDR3. Trimming took off 8 bases at V and 2 bases at J, with 15 bases between the two ends. Per the germline V gene, CDR1 is LGHDT and CDR2 is YNNKEL (reference sequence). CDR3 region: CASSPRAINTEAFF. The CDR3, as DNA: TGTGCCAGCTCTCCGCGGGCTATTAACACTGAAGCTTTCTTT.

The sample holds a few counts of this clonotype. The rearrangement links TRBV20-1 to TRBJ2-2, with 10 bases lining up with TRBD1. The CDR3 spans 13 residues. V lost 6 bases to trimming and J lost 6 bases; unmatched junction nucleotides: 4. CDR1 and CDR2 (germline): DFQATT, SNEGSKA (reference sequence). CDR3 amino acids: CSAPGQGSGELFF. The DNA of the CDR3 is TGCAGTGCCCCGGGACAGGGGTCCGGGGAGCTGTTTTTT.

The gene calls are TRBV18 and TRBJ1-1; 7 bases fit TRBD1. J was trimmed by 1 base and V by 2 bases; bases with no gene match: 10. Germline CDR1 reads KGHSH; CDR2 reads LQKENI. This CDR3 has 17 amino acids. CDR3 sequence: CASSPIDRAIGNTEAFF. The DNA for the CDR3 is TGTGCCAGCTCACCAATAGACAGGGCGATCGGGAACACTGAAGCTTTCTTT. The full variable domain, rest sourced from reference TRBV18 and TRBJ1-1, is NAGVMQNPRHLVRRRGQEARLRCSPMKGHSHVYWYRQLPEEGLKFMVYLQKENIIDESGMPKERFSAEFPKEGPSILRIQQVVRGDSAAYFCASSPIDRAIGNTEAFFGQGTRLTVV.

This chain uses TRBV7-2 with TRBJ1-5, with a possible D match to TRBD1 (5 bases). Germline CDR1 is SGHTA and CDR2 is FQGNSA. This CDR3 contains 13 residues. Deletions cut 8 bases from V and 6 bases from J, with 14 bases between. CDR3 region: CASGGPGGQPQHF. The CDR3 nucleotides are TGTGCCAGCGGGGGACCGGGGGGTCAGCCCCAGCATTTT.